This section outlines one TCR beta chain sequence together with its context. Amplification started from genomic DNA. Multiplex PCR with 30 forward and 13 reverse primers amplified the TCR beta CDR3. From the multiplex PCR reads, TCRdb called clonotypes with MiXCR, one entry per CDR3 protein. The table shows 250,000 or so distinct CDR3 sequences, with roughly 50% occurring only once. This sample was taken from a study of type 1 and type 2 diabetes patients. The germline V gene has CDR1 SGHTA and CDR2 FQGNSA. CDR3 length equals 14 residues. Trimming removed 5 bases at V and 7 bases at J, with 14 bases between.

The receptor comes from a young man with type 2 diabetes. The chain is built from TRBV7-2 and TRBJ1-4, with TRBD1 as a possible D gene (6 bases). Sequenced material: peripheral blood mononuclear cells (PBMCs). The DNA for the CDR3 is TGTGCCAGCAGCAATGGGGGGCTCGGTGAAAAACTGTTTTTT. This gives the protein CASSNGGLGEKLFF.